One T cell receptor (beta chain) is described in this entry. The antigen is undetermined. A much bigger clone sits one base away, suggesting this may be a read error. Looked up from germline, CDR1 is DFQATT and CDR2 is SNEGSKA (reference sequence). This CDR3 contains 17 residues. This sample is drawn from a study of blood T cells in healthy people across ages. Findings of the study overall: The study could not conclusively compare naive and antigen-experienced cells, given its unsorted PBMCs.

For the second PCR, which ran for about 7 to 11 cycles, a sample-barcoded 5' primer and a J-beta primer mix were used. TCRdb redid the calling of the 5' RACE reads with MiXCR, one entry per CDR3 protein. The data contain about 1,500,000 distinct CDR3 sequences, roughly 27% of them singletons. The people who gave samples were healthy Caucasians from Russia, aged roughly 6 to 100. No fewer than 7 million PBMCs went into each sample. J is TRBJ2-1 and V is TRBV20-1; 10 bases fit TRBD2. The J call may be incorrect, as the DNA end agrees better with TRBJ2-7. The sequence came from a woman aged 25 to 45 in good health. Sequencing was performed on blood. The CDR3 bases are TGCAGTGCTAGTTCCGCCCCCTCTAGCGGGAGCTACAATGAGCAGTACTTC. Its translation is CSASSAPSSGSYNEQYF.